These T cell receptor beta chains were read from a single sample in a study of blood T cell repertoires in COVID-19. Generated by immunoSEQ multiplex PCR, the TCRdb table keeps only in-frame clones and is missing some. The sample has 80,000 to 100,000 clones, about 80% seen once. Sequenced material: peripheral blood. The receptors here all came from a man in his sixties or seventies with active or convalescent COVID-19. Both conserved end residues are part of each CDR3. D genes are given only for firm matches. Where a row states a size, it is once, few, many or the class of an expanded clone; other rows omit it.

TRBD1,TRBV10-1,TRBJ1-1,few,CASSPGQGEAFF,TGCGCCAGCAGCCCCGGACAGGGCGAAGCTTTCTTT
TRBD1,TRBV29-1,TRBJ2-2,-,CSVRTGTGSTGELFF,TGCAGCGTTCGTACCGGGACAGGGTCGACCGGGGAGCTGTTTTTT
-,TRBV7-6,TRBJ1-3,-,CASSLASQGKGNTIYF,TGTGCCAGCAGCTTAGCGTCTCAGGGGAAAGGAAACACCATATATTTT
-,TRBV30,TRBJ2-7,few,CAWSLSYEQYF,TGTGCCTGGAGTCTCTCCTACGAGCAGTACTTC
TRBD2,TRBV5-1,TRBJ2-5,-,CASSSGLAAETQYF,TGCGCCAGCAGCTCGGGACTAGCAGCAGAGACCCAGTACTTC
TRBD1,TRBV6-2/TRBV6-3,TRBJ1-1,-,CASSYSDRGEAFF,TGTGCCAGCAGTTACTCGGACAGGGGGGAAGCTTTCTTT
-,TRBV7-3,TRBJ2-5,-,CASSPGTLQETQYF,TGTGCCAGCAGCCCCGGGACACTCCAAGAGACCCAGTACTTC
-,TRBV29-1,TRBJ1-1,-,CSVETGRGPEAFF,TGCAGCGTTGAAACCGGACGGGGTCCTGAAGCTTTCTTT
TRBD1,TRBV9,TRBJ2-6,-,CASSGTGGAGANVLTF,TGTGCCAGCAGCGGGACAGGGGGCGCTGGGGCCAACGTCCTGACTTTC
TRBD1,TRBV19,TRBJ1-1,-,CASSARTGSLDTEAFF,TGTGCCAGTAGTGCGCGGACAGGATCCCTGGACACTGAAGCTTTCTTT
-,TRBV21-1,TRBJ2-2,few,CASSKGDPGDTGELFF,TGTGCCAGCAGCAAGGGAGACCCGGGAGACACCGGGGAGCTGTTTTTT
-,TRBV5-4,TRBJ1-1,-,CASRGTGGAFF,TGTGCCAGCAGAGGGACTGGAGGAGCTTTCTTT
-,TRBV10-3,TRBJ2-7,-,CAITSGPASSYEQYF,TGTGCCATCACGTCAGGGCCCGCTAGCTCCTACGAGCAGTACTTC
-,TRBV6-5,TRBJ1-2,-,CASSYATQGNYGYTF,TGTGCCAGCAGTTACGCAACCCAGGGTAACTATGGCTACACCTTC
TRBD2,TRBV2,TRBJ2-3,few,CASSEAASGASTDTQYF,TGTGCCAGCAGTGAAGCGGCTAGCGGGGCCAGCACAGATACGCAGTATTTT
-,TRBV6-1,TRBJ2-1,-,CASSDAGSYNEQFF,TGTGCCAGCAGTGATGCGGGATCCTACAATGAGCAGTTCTTC
-,TRBV7-9,TRBJ1-5,-,CASSLAWGDHSNQPQHF,TGTGCCAGCAGCTTAGCGTGGGGGGATCATAGCAATCAGCCCCAGCATTTT
-,TRBV18,TRBJ2-7,-,CASSTQGYEQYF,TGTGCCAGCTCAACGCAGGGCTACGAGCAGTACTTC
-,TRBV19,TRBJ2-5,-,CASSRRGRETQYF,TGTGCCAGTAGCCGCCGGGGGAGAGAGACCCAGTACTTC
TRBD1,TRBV5-4,TRBJ1-2,few,CASSGPRTGSNYGYTF,TGTGCCAGCAGCGGCCCCCGGACAGGGAGTAACTATGGCTACACCTTC
TRBD2,TRBV7-3,TRBJ2-3,-,CASSLGGVVGTQYF,TGTGCCAGCAGCTTAGGGGGGGTAGTTGGTACGCAGTATTTT
TRBD1,TRBV6-1,TRBJ1-3,-,CASSVAGQGAVSGNTIYF,TGTGCCAGCAGTGTGGCGGGACAGGGGGCAGTGAGTGGAAACACCATATATTTT
-,TRBV6-6,TRBJ1-2,-,CASSYSNPRTGGYTF,TGTGCCAGCAGTTACTCGAATCCCAGGACGGGGGGCTACACCTTC
TRBD1,TRBV27,TRBJ1-3,-,CASSPGTVGNTIYF,TGTGCCAGCAGTCCCGGGACAGTCGGAAACACCATATATTTT
TRBD1,TRBV14,TRBJ1-2,few,CASSPRTGSRSYGYTF,TGTGCCAGCAGCCCCCGGACAGGGTCTAGGAGCTATGGCTACACCTTC
TRBD1,TRBV6-1,TRBJ1-3,once,CASSDGLQGADDTIYF,TGTGCCAGCAGTGATGGGCTACAGGGGGCGGACGACACCATATATTTT
TRBD2,TRBV7-2,TRBJ2-2,-,CASSFSGGNTGELFF,TGTGCCAGCAGCTTTAGCGGGGGGAACACCGGGGAGCTGTTTTTT